These 25 T cell receptor beta chains were sequenced from one sample in a study of blood T cell repertoires in COVID-19. This table comes from immunoSEQ multiplex PCR, and its TCRdb copy is limited to in-frame clones, with some not included. The sample has 80,000 to 100,000 clones, nearly 90% seen once. Sequencing used peripheral blood. The receptors derive from a man between 65 and 80 years old with acute or convalescent COVID-19.

V and J are TRBV5-1 and TRBJ2-3; D may be TRBD2 (6 bases). V shed 4 bases and J shed 0 bases, with 12 bases lying between them. CDR1 and CDR2 (germline): SGHRS, YFSETQ. The CDR3 consists of 15 residues. The CDR3 protein is CASSKTRTSTDTQYF. CDR3 coding DNA: TGCGCCAGCAGCAAGACTAGGACTAGCACAGATACGCAGTATTTT.

This clone was picked up a small number of times. The chain employs TRBV21-1 and TRBJ1-1; TRBD1 reflects the table's D call only, with no check against the DNA. TRBV21-1 is recorded as a pseudogene. The CDR3 has 16 residues. The CDR3 DNA is TGTGCCAGCAGCAAGCGGACAGGGAGTAGGTACACTGAAGCTTTCTTT. Translated, it gives CASSKRTGSRYTEAFF.

The chain recombines TRBV5-8 with TRBJ2-7; 7 positions agree with TRBD1. The CDR3 extends over 15 amino acids. V dropped 0 bases and J dropped 1; count of bases not matched to a gene: 4. CDR1 and CDR2 (germline): SGHTS, YDEGEE. CDR3 in DNA: TGTGCCAGCAGCTTGGCCGCAGGGGGTTCCTACGAGCAGTACGTC. It codes for CASSLAAGGSYEQYV.

The chain carries TRBV19 and TRBJ1-5; tentative D call: TRBD1 (5 bases). The V end lost 2 bases, the J end lost 1 base, and 12 bases lay between the germline ends. Germline V gene data show CDR1 as LNHDA and CDR2 as SQIVND (reference sequence). The CDR3 extends over 16 amino acids. The CDR3 region is CASSIKWGTSNQPQHF. CDR3 nucleotide sequence: TGTGCCAGTAGTATAAAGTGGGGCACCAGCAATCAGCCCCAGCATTTT.

The chain employs TRBV3-1 (or the pseudogene TRBV3-2) and TRBJ2-6; 9 nucleotides align to TRBD1. J lost 3 bases, V lost 0 bases, and 6 bases had no gene match. Germline V lookup: CDR1 LGHDT, CDR2 YNNKEL (reference sequence). This CDR3 region has 18 residues. The CDR3 DNA is TGTGCCAGCAGCCAAGACCTAGGGACAGGGAATGGGGCCAACGTCCTGACTTTC. Protein: CASSQDLGTGNGANVLTF.

The chain employs TRBV25-1 and TRBJ1-2; D gene ambiguous. CDR3 length: 15 residues. V lost 1 base and J 4 bases, leaving 13 bases between the germline ends. CDR1 and CDR2 (germline): MGHDK, SYGVNS. The CDR3 sequence: CASSESLGESYGYTF. CDR3 nucleotide sequence: TGTGCCAGCAGTGAATCGCTCGGGGAATCCTATGGCTACACCTTC.

V and J are TRBV4-2 and TRBJ1-1; 7 nucleotides line up with TRBD1. The J segment lost 1 base and the V segment lost 3 bases, leaving 5 bases of the junction unmatched. The length of the CDR3 is 15 residues. Per the germline V gene, CDR1 is LGHNA and CDR2 is YNFKEQ. The CDR3 nucleotides are TGTGCCAGCAGCCAGCCCGACAGGGAGAACACTGAAGCTTTCTTT. Protein product: CASSQPDRENTEAFF.

The chain links TRBV10-1 to TRBJ2-2; TRBD1 agrees at 9 bases. Germline V CDR1 and CDR2: WNHNN, SYGVQD (reference sequence). This CDR3 is 16 amino acids long. Germline trimming cut 5 bases from V and 0 bases from J; bases unmatched to any gene: 4. The CDR3 DNA reads TGCGCCAGCAGTAGACGGACAGGGGCGAACACCGGGGAGCTGTTTTTT. The encoded protein is CASSRRTGANTGELFF.

The V and J genes are TRBV5-6 and TRBJ2-1; 12 bases fit TRBD2. Trimming cost V 3 bases and J 9 bases; bases outside gene matches: 16. There are 18 residues in the CDR3. Germline loops: CDR1 SGHDT, CDR2 YYEEEE. CDR3 loop: CASSSTVTSGGPRSEQFF. In DNA form, the CDR3 reads TGTGCCAGCAGCTCGACTGTGACTAGCGGGGGCCCTCGTAGTGAGCAGTTCTTC.

There are a few counts of this clone. The rearrangement uses TRBV12-5 and TRBJ1-4; 9 bases are shared with TRBD1. The CDR3 loop spans 15 amino acids. The germline CDR1 and CDR2 sequences are LGHNT and FRNRAP. V shed 0 bases, J shed 7 bases, and the junction held 3 bases outside the gene matches. The CDR3 sequence is CASGLVQGAGEKLFF. CDR3 DNA sequence: TGTGCTAGTGGTTTGGTACAGGGGGCCGGTGAAAAACTGTTTTTT.

The V call is TRBV5-1, the J call TRBJ2-2; a possible D gene is TRBD1 (6 bases). V was trimmed by 3 bases and J by 6 bases, leaving 12 bases between them. Per germline, CDR1 SGHRS and CDR2 YFSETQ. The CDR3 is 14 amino acids. The CDR3 loop is CASSWDTTAGELFF. The CDR3, as DNA: TGCGCCAGCAGCTGGGACACAACTGCCGGGGAGCTGTTTTTT. The whole variable domain, filled in from reference TRBV5-1 and TRBJ2-2, reads KAGVTQTPRYLIKTRGQQVTLSCSPISGHRSVSWYQQTPGQGLQFLFEYFSETQRNKGNFPGRFSGRQFSNSRSEMNVSTLELGDSALYLCASSWDTTAGELFFGEGSRLTVL.

The J gene is TRBJ1-5, the V gene TRBV18; possibly TRBD1 for D (5 bases). Trimming left V 3 bases short and J 6 bases short, with 15 bases between. Germline V gene data show CDR1 as KGHSH and CDR2 as LQKENI. This CDR3 contains 15 residues. CDR3 region: CASSPGLGATQPQHF. The CDR3 nucleotides read TGTGCCAGCTCACCTGGCTTAGGGGCTACTCAGCCCCAGCATTTT.

The gene calls are TRBV6-5 and TRBJ1-5; TRBD1 agrees at 8 bases. Per the germline V gene, CDR1 is MNHEY and CDR2 is SVGAGI. This CDR3 comprises 14 residues. V shed 4 bases and J 2 bases; nucleotides not matched to a gene: 1. Written as DNA, the CDR3 is TGTGCCAGCAGTTCGACAGGGGGCAATCAGCCCCAGCATTTT. Translating it yields CASSSTGGNQPQHF.

This clone occurred once. V usage is TRBV29-1 and J usage is TRBJ2-3, with D tentatively TRBD1 (5 bases). Germline CDR1 is SQVTM and CDR2 is ANQGSEA. Trimming removed 7 bases at V and 4 bases at J, with 15 bases between. The CDR3 loop spans 13 amino acids. CDR3 DNA sequence: TGCAGCGCCTCCCAGGGCCATGCAGATACGCAGTATTTT. Its translation: CSASQGHADTQYF.

This sequence joins TRBV4-2 and TRBJ1-2; possible D gene TRBD1, 5 bases. CDR3 length: 18 residues. From germline, CDR1 is LGHNA and CDR2 YNFKEQ. V dropped 0 bases and J dropped 3 bases, with 20 bases sitting between them. DNA of the CDR3: TGTGCCAGCAGCCAAGATCTACAGGCCCCCTCTGATGACTATGGCTACACCTTC. Protein: CASSQDLQAPSDDYGYTF.

This rearrangement joins TRBV30 to TRBJ1-2, with 10 bases fitting TRBD1. The CDR3 runs to 15 residues. The V segment lost 1 base and the J segment 4 bases; nucleotides outside the gene matches: 6. Germline loops: CDR1 GTSNPN, CDR2 SVGIG (reference sequence). CDR3 loop: CAWSDSGQGSYGYTF. CDR3 bases: TGTGCCTGGAGTGATTCGGGACAGGGGAGCTATGGCTACACCTTC.

This clone was counted between two and nine times. The chain combines TRBV27 with TRBJ2-3, with 7 bases matching TRBD1. The V gene end was trimmed by 3 bases and the J gene end by 2 bases; junction bases not matched to a gene: 11. CDR3 size: 17 residues. Germline loops: CDR1 MNHEY, CDR2 SMNVEV (reference sequence). CDR3 in amino acids: CASSFYSHRGYTDTQYF. The CDR3 nucleotides read TGTGCCAGCAGTTTTTATAGCCACAGGGGCTACACAGATACGCAGTATTTT.

This clone was found a few times. CDR3 DNA sequence: TGTGCCAGCAGTCGACTAGCGACGCTCTACGAGCAGTACTTC. Its protein is CASSRLATLYEQYF. The chain joins TRBV2 to TRBJ2-7, with 8 bases aligning to TRBD2. The trim removed 5 bases at V and 3 bases at J, leaving 6 bases unmatched. Germline V lookup: CDR1 SNHLY, CDR2 FYNNEI. The CDR3 loop spans 14 amino acids.

The genes are TRBV5-6 and TRBJ1-1; D is uncertain. The germline V gene encodes CDR1 SGHDT and CDR2 YYEEEE. CDR3 size: 14 residues. Trimming took 2 bases from V and 1 from J, leaving 9 bases between them. The DNA for the CDR3 is TGTGCCAGCAGCTTAACGGTGAGGAACACTGAAGCTTTCTTT. Translation gives CASSLTVRNTEAFF.

V usage is TRBV25-1 and J usage is TRBJ1-2; D is undetermined. Trimming left V 2 bases short and J 6 bases short, with 7 bases between. Per germline, CDR1 MGHDK and CDR2 SYGVNS. CDR3 length: 12 amino acids. The CDR3 region is CASSEGLHGYTF. The CDR3 bases are TGTGCCAGCAGTGAAGGGCTGCATGGCTACACCTTC.

The CDR3 loop is CASSPRDSSYGYTF. CDR3 DNA: TGTGCCAGCAGTCCACGGGACAGTTCCTATGGCTACACCTTC. The rearrangement links TRBV27 to TRBJ1-2; 7 nucleotides line up with TRBD1. V lost 5 bases to trimming and J lost 4 bases; unmatched junction nucleotides: 7. CDR1 and CDR2 (germline): MNHEY, SMNVEV (reference sequence). The CDR3 is 14 residues long.

There are a few counts of this clone. This sequence joins TRBV6-5 and TRBJ1-6; 8 bases are shared with TRBD1. J gave up 7 bases and V 4 bases, and 9 bases lay outside the gene matches. The germline CDR1 and CDR2 sequences are MNHEY and SVGAGI. The CDR3 spans 16 residues. The CDR3 nucleotides read TGTGCCAGCAGTTCCGCGGACAGGGTGGAGAATTCACCCCTCCACTTT. Its protein is CASSSADRVENSPLHF.

J is TRBJ2-3 and V is TRBV2; the match to TRBD2 covers 8 bases. The V segment lost 6 bases and the J segment 4 bases; nucleotides outside the gene matches: 9. From germline, CDR1 is SNHLY and CDR2 FYNNEI. There are 15 residues in the CDR3. The chain's CDR3 is CASRVGLAHADTQYF. DNA of the CDR3: TGTGCCAGCAGGGTAGGACTAGCACATGCAGATACGCAGTATTTT.

The rearrangement uses TRBV18 and TRBJ1-4; a possible D gene is TRBD1 (5 bases). The ends were cut back, 3 bases at V and 6 bases at J, with 17 bases in the middle. CDR1 and CDR2 from the germline V gene are KGHSH and LQKENI. This CDR3 contains 16 residues. The CDR3 region is CASSPLTRRDDEKLFF. The CDR3 nucleotides read TGTGCCAGCTCACCGCTGACGAGGAGGGACGATGAAAAACTGTTTTTT.

The chain is built from TRBV10-3 and TRBJ1-6; the D gene is possibly TRBD1 (5 bases). The CDR3 is 16 residues long. Between the trimmed V and J ends, which lost 0 bases and 8 bases, there was a span of 14 bases. CDR1 is ENHRY and CDR2 is SYGVKD in the germline V gene. CDR3 amino acids: CAISESAGGVDSPLHF. The DNA of the CDR3 is TGTGCCATCAGTGAGTCGGCTGGGGGGGTAGATTCACCCCTCCACTTT.